This T cell receptor beta chain derives from a study of CD8+ T cells in alopecia areata. Study at large: Tofacitinib was taken orally by treated patients, and the dose was 5 to 10 mg twice daily. Tofacitinib was given for 6 to 18 months, then stopped for 6 months. Findings and caveats of the study: Tofacitinib did not eliminate many expanded lesional clones from scalp or blood.

Extracted RNA was reverse transcribed, and the resulting cDNA served as sequencing template. The method was immunoSEQ multiplex PCR; TCRdb's version includes in-frame clones alone and lacks a portion of them. Found here are around 290,000 clones, roughly 60% of them singletons; the top ten hold approximately 2%. Trimming took off 1 base at V and 3 bases at J, with 9 bases between the two ends. Per germline, CDR1 GTSNPN and CDR2 SVGIG (reference sequence). There are 13 residues in the CDR3. Indicated treatment: oral pan-JAK inhibitor, 5-10 mg twice daily. Details on this clone: Its antigen remains unidentified.

Sequencing used CD4+ T cells sorted from blood, obtained at week 24, from a patient treated with tofacitinib. This clonotype originated in a human donor with alopecia areata. The V call is TRBV30, the J call TRBJ1-1; a possible D gene is TRBD1 (5 bases). In nucleotides, the CDR3 is TGTGCCTGGAGTGCGGGGCCGGACACTGAAGCTTTCTTT. It is translated as CAWSAGPDTEAFF.